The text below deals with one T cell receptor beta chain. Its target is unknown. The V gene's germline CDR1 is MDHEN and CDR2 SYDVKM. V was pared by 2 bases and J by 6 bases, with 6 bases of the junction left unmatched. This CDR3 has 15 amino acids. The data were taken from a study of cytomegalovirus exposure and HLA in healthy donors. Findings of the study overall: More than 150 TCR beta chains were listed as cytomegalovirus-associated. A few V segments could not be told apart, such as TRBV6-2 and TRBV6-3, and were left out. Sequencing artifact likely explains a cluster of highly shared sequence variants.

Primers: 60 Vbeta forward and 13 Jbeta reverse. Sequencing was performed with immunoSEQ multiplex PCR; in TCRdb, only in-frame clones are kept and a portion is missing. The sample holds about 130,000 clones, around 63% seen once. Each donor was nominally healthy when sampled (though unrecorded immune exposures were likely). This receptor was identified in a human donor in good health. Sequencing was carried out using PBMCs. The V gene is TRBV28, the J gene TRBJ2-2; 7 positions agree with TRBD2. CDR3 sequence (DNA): TGTGCCAGCAGTTTAGCTGCGGGAGAACCCGGGGAGCTGTTTTTT. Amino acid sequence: CASSLAAGEPGELFF.